Shown below are 19 T cell receptor beta chains from a single sample sequenced in a study of Ad26.COV2.S vaccination and SARS-CoV-2 variants (dated by TCRdb to the early 2020s). The label giving this sample's treatment or condition can be read as: some 20 received Ad26.COV2.S at low or high dose, single or two shots; 5 received placebo; per-sample allocation not given. Repertoires of vaccine and placebo recipients were sequenced from samples collected on day 63 after the first injection. Libraries were prepared through the immunoSEQ multiplex PCR assay. Here the immuneACCESS table is served through TCRdb, limited to in-frame sequences with V and J called. Missing clones are a known gap in these copies; in checked studies unresolved V genes cover under half, and the rest lacks a known reason. The sample table lists roughly 320,000 clones, about 82% of them with a count of one. The ten largest clones take up more than 1.5% of the sample.

Specimen: peripheral blood, collected in a trial of Ad26.COV2.S vaccine versus placebo. The receptors originated from a person between 18 and 65 years old who received the Ad26.COV2.S COVID-19 vaccine or a placebo.

This chain uses TRBV9 with TRBJ2-6; D is ambiguous. Per germline, CDR1 SGDLS and CDR2 YYNGEE. The CDR3 covers 19 residues. V lost 4 bases and J lost 0, with 20 bases in between. CDR3 DNA: TGTGCCAGCAGCATTAACCCCGTTTTGGGCCACTCTGGGGCCAACGTCCTGACTTTC. Protein product: CASSINPVLGHSGANVLTF.

This clone has just a few counts. This chain uses TRBV2 with TRBJ1-3; D not resolved. The germline V gene encodes CDR1 SNHLY and CDR2 FYNNEI. V shed 0 bases and J shed 0 bases, with 6 bases lying between them. This CDR3 is 15 amino acids long. This CDR3 reads CASSEARSSGNTIYF. The CDR3 nucleotides read TGTGCCAGCAGTGAAGCACGAAGCTCTGGAAACACCATATATTTT.

The rearrangement links TRBV3-1 (or the pseudogene TRBV3-2) to TRBJ2-5, with TRBD1 matching over 7 bases. Trimming at V came to 7 bases and at J to 2 bases, leaving 7 bases not matched to a gene. The CDR3 contains 14 residues. Looked up from germline, CDR1 is LGHDT and CDR2 is YNNKEL (reference sequence). The CDR3 region is CASTVDRTQETQYF. CDR3 DNA: TGTGCCAGCACCGTGGACAGGACACAAGAGACCCAGTACTTC.

The chain is built from TRBV10-3 and TRBJ2-3; D may be TRBD2 (5 bases). The length of the CDR3 is 15 residues. V was clipped by 3 bases and J by 3 bases, with 13 bases between them. Per the germline V gene, CDR1 is ENHRY and CDR2 is SYGVKD. The CDR3 loop reads CAISDIGIGTDTQYF. As DNA, the CDR3 is TGTGCCATCAGTGATATCGGGATAGGGACAGATACGCAGTATTTT.

The genes are TRBV3-1 (or the pseudogene TRBV3-2) and TRBJ2-7; 11 bases line up with TRBD1. This CDR3 has 16 residues. Losses at the gene ends were 4 bases for V and 5 bases for J; bases not matched to a gene: 10. In germline, CDR1 is LGHDT, CDR2 YNNKEL (reference sequence). In DNA, the CDR3 is TGTGCCAGCAGCCCAGTGGGACAGGGGGTCGTTGACGAGCAGTACTTC. Translated, it gives CASSPVGQGVVDEQYF.

J is TRBJ2-5 and V is TRBV14; D remains unclear. Trimming removed 2 bases from V and 4 bases from J, with 14 bases in between. The CDR3 runs 15 residues. The germline CDR1 and CDR2 sequences are SGHDN and FVKESK. CDR3 in amino acids: CASSQTAGRAETQYF. CDR3 nucleotides: TGTGCCAGCAGCCAAACGGCCGGACGGGCAGAGACCCAGTACTTC. Using reference TRBV14 and TRBJ2-5 for the parts outside the CDR3, the full variable domain is EAGVTQFPSHSVIEKGQTVTLRCDPISGHDNLYWYRRVMGKEIKFLLHFVKESKQDESGMPNNRFLAERTGGTYSTLKVQPAELEDSGVYFCASSQTAGRAETQYFGPGTRLLVL.

This clone was counted at least ten times. The rearrangement links TRBV25-1 to TRBJ2-2, with D maybe TRBD2 (5 bases). Germline V lookup: CDR1 MGHDK, CDR2 SYGVNS. CDR3 length equals 14 residues. Between the trimmed V and J ends, which lost 4 bases and 3 bases, there was a span of 9 bases. CDR3 region: CASSALEDTGELFF. CDR3 DNA sequence: TGTGCCAGCAGTGCACTAGAGGACACCGGGGAGCTGTTTTTT.

The V call is TRBV7-2, the J call TRBJ2-3, with TRBD2 identical over 8 bases. V was pared by 2 bases and J by 4 bases, with 11 bases of the junction left unmatched. The CDR3 is 17 amino acids. CDR1 and CDR2 from the germline V gene are SGHTA and FQGNSA. The CDR3 sequence: CASSLFVGGAGADTQYF. The DNA of the CDR3 is TGTGCCAGCAGCTTATTTGTCGGGGGGGCCGGTGCAGATACGCAGTATTTT.

The chain combines TRBV20-1 with TRBJ1-4; unclear D gene. V was pared by 4 bases and J by 4 bases, with 10 bases between. The length of the CDR3 is 13 residues. Germline loops: CDR1 DFQATT, CDR2 SNEGSKA (reference sequence). The CDR3: CSAIDSRNEKLFF. The DNA for the CDR3 is TGCAGTGCTATTGACTCCCGTAATGAAAAACTGTTTTTT.

The count of this clone is one. This chain connects TRBV5-4 to TRBJ1-1; perhaps TRBD1 as D (5 bases). Germline values: CDR1 SGHNT, CDR2 YYREEE (reference sequence). Trimming stripped 3 bases from V and 1 base from J, with 13 bases between. CDR3 length equals 15 residues. CDR3 protein: CASSSVGGRNTEAFF. The CDR3, as DNA: TGTGCCAGCAGCTCCGTGGGGGGGAGGAACACTGAAGCTTTCTTT.

This clone showed up just a few times. The V call is TRBV5-8, the J call TRBJ2-7; 10 bases align to TRBD1. CDR3 length equals 16 residues. Trimming cost V 4 bases and J 5 bases; bases outside gene matches: 12. The germline V gene encodes CDR1 SGHTS and CDR2 YDEGEE. The CDR3 region has the DNA TGTGCCAGCAGCCAGTACCTGGGACAGGGGAGAAACGAGCAGTACTTC. Encoded protein: CASSQYLGQGRNEQYF.

The sample holds a few counts of this clone. V usage is TRBV5-8 and J usage is TRBJ2-7; D ambiguous. V shed 0 bases and J shed 1 base, with 11 bases lying between them. The germline V gene has CDR1 SGHTS and CDR2 YDEGEE. The length of the CDR3 is 15 residues. The CDR3 region has the DNA TGTGCCAGCAGCTTGGAACGAGTCGGATCCTACGAGCAGTACTTC. This codes for CASSLERVGSYEQYF.

The chain joins TRBV5-1 to TRBJ2-7; 9 bases map to TRBD1. The V gene's germline CDR1 is SGHRS and CDR2 YFSETQ. V trimming: 4 bases; J trimming: 4 bases; junction bases outside the gene matches: 9. The CDR3 runs 15 residues. The CDR3 region is CASSEGTGNIYEQYF. CDR3 DNA: TGCGCCAGCAGCGAGGGGACAGGGAATATATACGAGCAGTACTTC.

J is TRBJ1-4 and V is TRBV4-3; 7 bases align to TRBD1. Trimming took 4 bases from V and 8 from J; bases not matched to a gene: 7. CDR3 length: 14 amino acids. Germline assignment: CDR1 LGHNA and CDR2 YSLEER. CDR3 region: CASSPGQKQEKLFF. The CDR3 bases are TGCGCCAGCAGCCCGGGACAGAAGCAGGAAAAACTGTTTTTT.

The rearrangement links TRBV7-9 to TRBJ1-2; weak D call: TRBD1 (5 bases). Germline assignment: CDR1 SEHNR and CDR2 FQNEAQ (reference sequence). This CDR3 contains 15 residues. The V and J ends lost 5 bases and 0 bases respectively, with 13 bases between them. In nucleotides, the CDR3 is TGTGCCAGCAGCCGGGCGCCGACAGCTAACTATGGCTACACCTTC. Translated: CASSRAPTANYGYTF. Full variable domain (outside the CDR3, taken from reference TRBV7-9 and TRBJ1-2): DTGVSQNPRHKITKRGQNVTFRCDPISEHNRLYWYRQTLGQGPEFLTYFQNEAQLEKSRLLSDRFSAERPKGSFSTLEIQRTEQGDSAMYLCASSRAPTANYGYTFGSGTRLTVV.

The genes are TRBV2 and TRBJ2-5, with no clear D. The CDR3 contains 13 residues. The germline CDR1 and CDR2 sequences are SNHLY and FYNNEI. V lost 2 bases and J lost 2, with 6 bases in between. CDR3: CASSEYRQETQYF. CDR3 bases: TGTGCCAGCAGTGAATATAGGCAAGAGACCCAGTACTTC.

This clone has only one observation. V gene TRBV12-3 or TRBV12-4 combines with J gene TRBJ2-1; D uncertain. The CDR3 is 11 residues long. V lost 5 bases to trimming and J lost 3 bases, with 2 bases between them. CDR3 nucleotide sequence: TGTGCCAGCAGTATCTACAATGAGCAGTTCTTC. As protein: CASSIYNEQFF.

The rearrangement joins TRBV2 to TRBJ2-7; D unresolved. This CDR3 has 12 amino acids. Germline lookup yields CDR1 SNHLY and CDR2 FYNNEI. V was clipped by 7 bases and J by 3 bases, with 10 bases between them. The CDR3 spells CASTSGFYEQYF. The CDR3 DNA reads TGTGCCAGCACCTCCGGGTTCTACGAGCAGTACTTC.

The chain couples TRBV7-9 to TRBJ1-1, with TRBD1 matching 8 bases. The CDR3 runs 16 residues. Germline V gene data show CDR1 as SEHNR and CDR2 as FQNEAQ (reference sequence). J was trimmed by 1 base and V by 4 bases; bases with no gene match: 8. The DNA of the CDR3 is TGTGCCAGCAGCTCCAGGACAGGGCTAAGGAACACTGAAGCTTTCTTT. It specifies CASSSRTGLRNTEAFF.